Sequencing of this T cell receptor beta chain was carried out in a study of low-dose radiotherapy and immunotherapy resistance in tumors. The wider study: On an every-two-weeks schedule, patients received intravenous nivolumab 240 mg, along with ipilimumab 1 mg/kg every six weeks.

Between the trimmed V and J ends, which lost 4 bases and 4 bases, there was a span of 14 bases. This CDR3 region has 14 residues. The germline V gene has CDR1 LGHDT and CDR2 YNNKEL (reference sequence). Indicated time point: after trial treatment. Documented treatment: LDRT plus nivolumab, ipilimumab, low-dose cyclophosphamide and aspirin (RACIN trial). The treatment that donors received included nivolumab, ipilimumab, aspirin, low-dose cyclophosphamide and low-dose radiotherapy. Solid tumors that lacked tumor-infiltrating lymphocytes and were advanced were present in eligible patients. In this sample, this clonotype turned up many times. First-strand cDNA relied on TRAV- and TRBV-specific primers spanning alpha and beta chains. TCRs were amplified for approximately 21 PCR cycles with a constant-region primer and V-primer adapter. In vitro transcription served to amplify the mRNA that had been isolated. TCRdb itself ran the reads through MiXCR, one entry per CDR3 protein. Of roughly 100,000 distinct CDR3 sequences listed, roughly 20% are singletons.

The chain recombines TRBV3-1 with TRBJ2-7, with D perhaps TRBD2 (6 bases). This receptor was identified in a male donor with prostate cancer. Material: PBMCs, obtained after low-dose radiotherapy plus immunotherapy. This chain's CDR3 is CASSLAGIPYEQYF. CDR3 nucleotides: TGTGCCAGCAGCCTCGCGGGGATACCTTACGAGCAGTACTTC.